The clone carrying this TCR beta chain has a count of ten or more. Antigen unknown. Total RNA amounts of at least 6 micrograms were extracted per sample. This record belongs to a study of blood T cells in healthy people across ages. Study outcomes and limitations: Naive T cell percentage by flow cytometry tracked strongly with beta diversity. Naive and antigen-experienced cells were not separated, limiting conclusive comparison. Long-lived donors had more naive CD4+ cells and higher diversity than aged donors.

Primed by a sample-barcoded 5' primer and a J-beta primer mix, a second PCR proceeded for roughly 7 to 12 cycles. TCRdb re-analysed the 5' RACE reads in MiXCR, keeping a single row per CDR3 protein. The table has fewer than 800,000 distinct CDR3 sequences, approximately 31% seen once. Germline V gives CDR1 SQVTM, CDR2 ANQGSEA. This CDR3 spans 14 amino acids. J was trimmed by 3 bases and V by 6 bases; bases with no gene match: 6. The TCR sequence derives from a woman older than 75 in good health. The sample consisted of blood. The chain uses TRBV29-1 and TRBJ2-3; TRBD2 matches 10 bases. The CDR3 nucleotides are TGCAGCGTAAGAAGCGGGGGGGGAACAGATACGCAGTATTTT. Protein product: CSVRSGGGTDTQYF.